This T cell receptor beta chain stems from a study of post-analysis software for immune sequencing data. Turning to the study itself: In terms of disease course, relapsing-remitting, secondary progressive and progressive-relapsing multiple sclerosis were included. Study-level results: F measure grouped same-batch samples tightly together. TRBV segments more frequent in patients than in controls numbered five and included TRBV5-6, TRBV5-1 and TRBV20-1. Normalized Chao1 diversity was significantly lower in multiple sclerosis patients than in controls.

The V and J ends lost 6 bases and 0 bases respectively, with 21 bases between them. Germline lookup yields CDR1 DFQATT and CDR2 SNEGSKA (reference sequence). This CDR3 has 17 residues. Presence of unique molecular identifiers characterized the TCR beta cDNA libraries. Once about 0.85 to 10 million T cells were used, roughly 0.5 million cDNA molecules resulted. TCRdb independently ran MiXCR on the PCR reads; one entry per CDR3 protein. The sample lists fewer than 900,000 distinct CDR3 sequences; 46% were seen once. Concerning this clonotype: The antigen is not known.

This TCR was recovered from a girl under 18 with multiple sclerosis. The sequencing input was blood. The rearrangement joins TRBV20-1 to TRBJ2-1, with D possibly matching TRBD1 (6 bases). The CDR3 spells CSAIEPRDTSSYNEQFF. The CDR3 bases are TGCAGTGCAATAGAACCCCGGGACACCAGCTCCTACAATGAGCAGTTCTTC.